The clone carrying this T cell receptor beta chain has at least ten counts. Its antigen is not known. The CDR3 sequence is 14 residues long. Trimming pared 1 base from V and 0 bases from J, leaving 6 bases between. CDR1 and CDR2 (germline): SGHRS, YFSETQ. A second roughly 6 to 11 cycle PCR used barcoded and J-beta primers. TCRdb re-called the 5' RACE reads through MiXCR, storing one row per CDR3 protein. Of more than 800,000 distinct CDR3 sequences listed, 29% are singletons. The sample belongs to a study of blood T cells in healthy people across ages. Regarding the study as a whole: Whereas aged donors had fewer naive CD4+ cells, long-lived donors had more of them and higher diversity.

This receptor was taken from a woman of 80 years or more in good health. The V call is TRBV5-1, the J call TRBJ2-3, with D unresolved. What was sequenced was blood. CDR3 nucleotides: TGCGCCAGCAGCTTGCCGACTAGCACAGATACGCAGTATTTT. This sequence encodes CASSLPTSTDTQYF.